This T cell receptor beta chain was sequenced for a study of blood T cell repertoires in COVID-19. Study-wide context: COVID-19 samples, acute and convalescent, were from the United States, Italy and Spain. Sample material is recorded as cDNA or gDNA derived from T cells, B-cell-depleted T cells, or PBMCs.

The CDR3 sequence is 14 residues long. V trimming: 1 base; J trimming: 4 bases; junction bases outside the gene matches: 3. Germline CDR1 is SGHVS and CDR2 is FQNEAQ. Original processing notes: By means of reference gene primer amplification, nucleated cell counts were estimated. The table came from immunoSEQ multiplex PCR; TCRdb's copy has only in-frame clones and leaves some out. The V and J calls and clone size come from that table; D and trimming were worked out from the DNA. The sample lists nearly 45,000 clones, under 90% occurring once. The receptor's source is a human donor in a cohort sampled during active COVID-19. The chain is built from TRBV7-8 and TRBJ2-5, with 7 bases that match TRBD1. Sample: peripheral blood. The CDR3, as DNA: TGTGCCAGCAGCTTAGTGGCAGGGGGAGAGACCCAGTACTTC. It encodes CASSLVAGGETQYF.